These 22 T cell receptor beta chains share one sample of origin, sequenced in a study of shared clonotypes between healthy human individuals. CD45RO-negative, CCR7-positively selected cells formed the naive CD8 fraction, excluding terminally differentiated effector memory CD45RA+ cells. Sequenced by immunoSEQ multiplex PCR; TCRdb stores in-frame clones only, minus some. The sample includes around 2.1 million clones, about 92% seen only once; the top ten take 1.5% to 2%. The specimen was naive CD8+ T cells from PBMCs. Every receptor here comes from a man between 18 and 35 years old in good health. Some clones in this sample may be carry-over from other donors' samples.

Regarding this clone: The sample contains more than one DNA sequence encoding this CDR3. The gene calls are TRBV27 and TRBJ2-7; D call uncertain. Per the germline V gene, CDR1 is MNHEY and CDR2 is SMNVEV (reference sequence). With 0 bases removed from V and 3 bases from J, the gap between germline ends came to 9 bases. The CDR3 extends over 14 amino acids. The DNA for the CDR3 is TGTGCCAGCAGTTTATCCCCCAGAAACTACGAGCAGTACTTC. Its protein is CASSLSPRNYEQYF.

V gene TRBV28 combines with J gene TRBJ1-2; 10 nucleotides align to TRBD1. The CDR3 loop spans 14 amino acids. V lost 6 bases to trimming and J lost 5 bases; unmatched junction nucleotides: 6. CDR1 is MDHEN, CDR2 SYDVKM, per germline. CDR3 sequence: CASSPGTGVYGYTF. The CDR3 DNA is TGTGCCAGCAGCCCCGGGACAGGGGTTTATGGCTACACCTTC.

V usage is TRBV9 and J usage is TRBJ1-3; weak D call: TRBD1 (5 bases). V lost 4 bases and J 4 bases, leaving 15 bases between the germline ends. The CDR3 is 15 amino acids. Germline V gene lookup returns CDR1 SGDLS and CDR2 YYNGEE. The CDR3 here is CASSHGGVEGNTIYF. CDR3 sequence (DNA): TGTGCCAGCAGCCACGGGGGAGTGGAAGGAAACACCATATATTTT.

The chain has TRBV29-1 and TRBJ2-7, with TRBD1 matching 9 bases. Trimming removed 3 bases from V and 2 bases from J; junction bases left unmatched: 5. CDR1 is SQVTM, CDR2 ANQGSEA, per germline. The CDR3 runs 14 residues. The CDR3 DNA reads TGCAGCGTTGAGCGTGGGACAGGGACCTACGAGCAGTACTTC. The encoded protein is CSVERGTGTYEQYF.

The V gene is TRBV5-8, the J gene TRBJ1-2; D unresolved. Per germline, CDR1 SGHTS and CDR2 YDEGEE. CDR3 size: 12 residues. The ends were cut back, 5 bases at V and 4 bases at J, with 9 bases in the middle. The CDR3 coding sequence is TGTGCCAGCAGGTCCGGGAGCTATGGCTACACCTTC. Amino acids: CASRSGSYGYTF.

V usage is TRBV9 and J usage is TRBJ1-4; TRBD1 might be the D (6 bases). Trimming shortened V by 3 bases and J by 7 bases, and 16 bases separated the two germline ends. This CDR3 is built from 15 residues. The germline V gene has CDR1 SGDLS and CDR2 YYNGEE. The CDR3 region is CASSAQGSRSEKLFF. CDR3 in DNA: TGTGCCAGCAGCGCCCAGGGGTCAAGAAGTGAAAAACTGTTTTTT.

The chain links TRBV14 to TRBJ2-3, with 7 bases that match TRBD2. The CDR3 loop spans 14 amino acids. Trimming removed 2 bases from V and 9 bases from J; junction bases left unmatched: 8. Germline V gene lookup returns CDR1 SGHDN and CDR2 FVKESK. CDR3 nucleotides: TGTGCCAGCAGCCAACTGGCGGGGAGGGTCACGCAGTATTTT. As protein: CASSQLAGRVTQYF.

V gene TRBV14 combines with J gene TRBJ2-7, with TRBD2 identical over 8 bases. Unmatched junction bases numbered 10, after V lost 4 bases and J lost 2 bases. CDR1 SGHDN and CDR2 FVKESK come from the germline V gene. CDR3 size: 16 residues. Written as DNA, the CDR3 is TGTGCCAGCAGCCCCTACAGAAGCGGGAGTCCCTACGAGCAGTACTTC. Residues: CASSPYRSGSPYEQYF.

The V gene is TRBV7-8, the J gene TRBJ2-2; 10 nucleotides align to TRBD2. CDR1 is SGHVS and CDR2 is FQNEAQ in the germline V gene. The CDR3 is 16 amino acids. The trim removed 1 base at V and 5 bases at J, leaving 4 bases unmatched. The CDR3 region is CASSLVGSGRTGELFF. The CDR3 nucleotides are TGTGCCAGCAGCTTAGTTGGTAGCGGGAGGACCGGGGAGCTGTTTTTT.

The V gene is TRBV2, the J gene TRBJ2-7; 9 bases line up with TRBD1. CDR3 size: 15 residues. V gave up 7 bases and J gave up 2 bases; unmatched junction bases: 9. Germline V lookup: CDR1 SNHLY, CDR2 FYNNEI. This CDR3 reads CASITFGTGTYEQYF. The CDR3 DNA follows: TGTGCCAGCATCACCTTCGGGACAGGGACCTACGAGCAGTACTTC. The variable domain in full, completed from reference TRBV2 and TRBJ2-7, reads EPEVTQTPSHQVTQMGQEVILRCVPISNHLYFYWYRQILGQKVEFLVSFYNNEISEKSEIFDDQFSVERPDGSNFTLKIRSTKLEDSAMYFCASITFGTGTYEQYFGPGTRLTVT.

Concerning this clone itself: The same CDR3 arises from other DNA sequences in this sample as well. The chain carries TRBV27 and TRBJ2-3, with TRBD2 as a possible D gene (6 bases). Trimming pared 0 bases from V and 0 bases from J, leaving 7 bases between. CDR1 MNHEY and CDR2 SMNVEV come from the germline V gene (reference sequence). This CDR3 contains 15 residues. CDR3 protein: CASSLSGLSTDTQYF. In nucleotides, the CDR3 is TGTGCCAGCAGTTTATCGGGACTCAGCACAGATACGCAGTATTTT.

The chain recombines TRBV5-6 with TRBJ2-1, with D unclear. V lost 4 bases and J 9 bases, leaving 11 bases between the germline ends. Germline V gene lookup returns CDR1 SGHDT and CDR2 YYEEEE. The CDR3 loop spans 12 amino acids. The CDR3 spells CASSPLVGEQFF. The DNA of the CDR3 is TGTGCCAGCAGCCCGCTCGTTGGTGAGCAGTTCTTC.

This sequence joins TRBV21-1 and TRBJ2-1; the listed D gene, TRBD2, was not tested against the DNA. TRBV21-1 is noted as a pseudogene. CDR3 length: 15 residues. The CDR3 nucleotides are TGTGCCACCCCCCTGGGGCTAGCGGGGATTAGGGAGCAGTTCTTC. It translates to CATPLGLAGIREQFF.

This clone is a singleton in its sample. This rearrangement joins TRBV7-9 to TRBJ1-4, with TRBD1 matching over 7 bases. Losses at the gene ends were 4 bases for V and 11 bases for J; bases not matched to a gene: 13. The CDR3 totals 15 residues. Germline CDR1 SEHNR, CDR2 FQNEAQ (reference sequence). CDR3 residues: CASSSGTERAKKLFF. CDR3 nucleotides: TGTGCCAGCAGCTCGGGGACAGAAAGAGCGAAGAAACTGTTTTTT.

About this clone: At the DNA level, this CDR3 is encoded by other sequences in the same sample as well. The genes are TRBV28 and TRBJ1-5; maybe TRBD1 (5 bases). V dropped 4 bases and J dropped 1 base, with 8 bases sitting between them. The germline V gene encodes CDR1 MDHEN and CDR2 SYDVKM. The CDR3 has 14 residues. CDR3 sequence reads: CASSSGNSNQPQHF. CDR3 sequence (DNA): TGTGCCAGCAGTTCAGGGAACAGCAATCAGCCCCAGCATTTT.

J is TRBJ2-1 and V is TRBV9; D ambiguous. This CDR3 spans 17 amino acids. CDR1 SGDLS and CDR2 YYNGEE come from the germline V gene. The V gene lost 4 bases and the J gene lost 0 bases, with 17 bases spanning the gap. In DNA, the CDR3 is TGTGCCAGCAGCCCCAGTGGTCACCCGAGCTCCTACAATGAGCAGTTCTTC. Amino acids: CASSPSGHPSSYNEQFF.

This clone was recorded only once. The chain recombines TRBV7-9 with TRBJ2-7; tentative D call: TRBD2 (6 bases). The CDR3 has 14 amino acids. Germline V gives CDR1 SEHNR, CDR2 FQNEAQ (reference sequence). With 4 bases removed from V and 4 bases from J, the gap between germline ends came to 14 bases. The CDR3 spells CASSSPGSHYEQYF. The DNA of the CDR3 is TGTGCCAGCAGCTCCCCCGGGAGTCATTACGAGCAGTACTTC.

J is TRBJ1-1 and V is TRBV6-5; 7 bases are a match to TRBD1. Losses at the gene ends were 6 bases for V and 1 base for J; bases not matched to a gene: 2. CDR1 is MNHEY and CDR2 is SVGAGI in the germline V gene. The CDR3 runs to 13 residues. This CDR3 is CASRTGTNTEAFF. For the CDR3, the DNA is TGTGCCAGCAGGACAGGGACGAACACTGAAGCTTTCTTT.

A single count supports this clone. The chain has TRBV9 and TRBJ2-3, with D unresolved. Trimming removed 1 base from V and 4 bases from J, with 4 bases in between. The CDR3 has 12 residues. Germline CDR1 is SGDLS and CDR2 is YYNGEE. The CDR3 coding sequence is TGTGCCAGCAGCGTAAATCCAGATACGCAGTATTTT. Its protein product is CASSVNPDTQYF.

The CDR3 region has the DNA TGTGCCATCAGCTACGGGGAGGTGGAGACCCAGTACTTC. This codes for CAISYGEVETQYF. This chain joins TRBV10-3 and TRBJ2-5, with D possibly TRBD2 on 6 matching bases. Trimming took off 6 bases at V and 5 bases at J, with 13 bases between the two ends. This CDR3 is built from 13 residues. The germline V gene has CDR1 ENHRY and CDR2 SYGVKD.

This clone appeared a single time. The chain couples TRBV7-9 to TRBJ1-1, with TRBD1 matching over 8 bases. V dropped 5 bases and J dropped 0; count of bases not matched to a gene: 8. This CDR3 spans 16 amino acids. The germline V gene encodes CDR1 SEHNR and CDR2 FQNEAQ (reference sequence). In nucleotides, the CDR3 is TGTGCCAGCAGCGCCGGGACAGGCTTCATGAACACTGAAGCTTTCTTT. Protein product: CASSAGTGFMNTEAFF.

The CDR3: CASSPFAGEQETQYF. CDR3 nucleotides: TGTGCCAGCAGTCCCTTTGCAGGGGAACAAGAGACCCAGTACTTC. The V call is TRBV27, the J call TRBJ2-5, with a possible D match to TRBD1 (6 bases). V was clipped by 5 bases and J by 2 bases, with 15 bases between them. The CDR3 extends over 15 amino acids. CDR1 MNHEY and CDR2 SMNVEV come from the germline V gene (reference sequence).